These 24 T cell receptor beta chains were sequenced from one sample in a study of shared clonotypes between healthy human individuals. Here immunoSEQ multiplex PCR was the method, and the copy in TCRdb shows in-frame clones only, minus some. The sample has over a million clones; around 78% are singletons. Sequenced: memory CD4+ T cells from PBMCs. The subset here: CD45RA-negative fraction. The source of these receptors is a man aged 18 to 30 in good health. Some clones in this sample may be carry-over from other donors' samples.

In the case of this clone: The sample contains more than one DNA sequence encoding this CDR3. CDR3 sequence (DNA): TGCAGCGTTGAAGATCGGACTAGCGGCCGCACAGATACGCAGTATTTT. This sequence encodes CSVEDRTSGRTDTQYF. The rearrangement links TRBV29-1 to TRBJ2-3; 10 bases agree with TRBD2. V lost 0 bases, J lost 1 base, and 4 bases stayed unmatched. This CDR3 is 16 amino acids long. Germline V gene lookup returns CDR1 SQVTM and CDR2 ANQGSEA.

The rearrangement joins TRBV2 to TRBJ2-7; D possibly corresponds to TRBD1 (5 bases). The CDR3 has 12 amino acids. Deletions cut 8 bases from V and 6 bases from J, with 14 bases between. Germline CDR1 is SNHLY and CDR2 is FYNNEI. The CDR3 sequence: CASQGEATEQYF. DNA of the CDR3: TGTGCCAGCCAAGGGGAAGCGACCGAGCAGTACTTC.

The CDR3 loop reads CASSFGRAGADTQYF. In DNA, the CDR3 is TGTGCCAGCAGCTTCGGTCGAGCGGGAGCAGATACGCAGTATTTT. This sequence joins TRBV5-5 and TRBJ2-3; 8 positions match TRBD2. Germline trimming cut 2 bases from V and 4 bases from J; bases unmatched to any gene: 6. The CDR3 length is 15 residues. The germline V gene encodes CDR1 SGHKS and CDR2 YYEKEE (reference sequence).

The rearrangement joins TRBV5-6 to TRBJ2-3, with 10 bases aligning to TRBD2. The V gene's germline CDR1 is SGHDT and CDR2 YYEEEE. J lost 5 bases, V lost 4 bases, and 7 bases had no gene match. CDR3 length: 15 residues. This chain's CDR3 is CASSQREGWGDTQYF. CDR3 in DNA: TGTGCCAGCAGCCAGCGGGAGGGATGGGGAGATACGCAGTATTTT.

The rearrangement uses TRBV30 and TRBJ2-7; 8 bases map to TRBD1. The V gene's germline CDR1 is GTSNPN and CDR2 SVGIG (reference sequence). This CDR3 is built from 12 residues. V gave up 7 bases and J gave up 4 bases; unmatched junction bases: 6. Here the CDR3 DNA reads TGTGCCTACTCGGACAGGGCTTACGAGCAGTACTTC. Protein sequence: CAYSDRAYEQYF.

This sequence joins TRBV6-5 and TRBJ1-2, with D possibly being TRBD1 (6 bases). Deletions cut 8 bases from V and 8 bases from J, with 15 bases between. This CDR3 is built from 12 residues. Germline-derived CDR1 and CDR2 are MNHEY and SVGAGI. This CDR3 reads CASYREIRGYTF. The CDR3 DNA sequence: TGTGCCAGCTACAGGGAAATCAGAGGCTACACCTTC.

This rearrangement joins TRBV2 to TRBJ2-2, with unresolved D. CDR3 length: 12 residues. Trimming cost V 3 bases and J 6 bases, with 5 bases left between them. Germline V gene lookup returns CDR1 SNHLY and CDR2 FYNNEI. The CDR3, as DNA: TGTGCCAGCAGTGACGGGCCCGGGGAGCTGTTTTTT. Translated: CASSDGPGELFF.

The chain links TRBV7-8 to TRBJ2-7; tentatively, D is TRBD1 or TRBD2 (5 bases each). The V gene lost 4 bases and the J gene lost 7 bases, with 17 bases spanning the gap. From germline, CDR1 is SGHVS and CDR2 FQNEAQ. The CDR3 contains 14 residues. This CDR3 is CASSWGPGRGEQYF. CDR3 nucleotides: TGTGCCAGCAGCTGGGGCCCAGGGCGAGGGGAGCAGTACTTC.

The V gene is TRBV27, the J gene TRBJ1-4; perhaps TRBD1 as D (5 bases). V gave up 5 bases and J gave up 3 bases, with 13 bases separating them. Germline CDR1 MNHEY, CDR2 SMNVEV (reference sequence). This CDR3 has 15 amino acids. Written as DNA, the CDR3 is TGTGCCAGCAGTCCCCGGCCGACAGCTAATGAAAAACTGTTTTTT. Residues: CASSPRPTANEKLFF.

The rearrangement uses TRBV7-9 and TRBJ1-1; D not certain. The CDR3 has 15 amino acids. V was trimmed by 0 bases and J by 1 base, leaving 9 bases between them. Germline V gene lookup returns CDR1 SEHNR and CDR2 FQNEAQ (reference sequence). DNA of the CDR3: TGTGCCAGCAGCTTAGCGAACCTAGCGAACACTGAAGCTTTCTTT. Its translation is CASSLANLANTEAFF.

The chain couples TRBV19 to TRBJ1-2; D not resolved. Trimming stripped 3 bases from V and 2 bases from J, with 10 bases between. Germline V gene data show CDR1 as LNHDA and CDR2 as SQIVND (reference sequence). This CDR3 comprises 14 residues. CDR3 amino acids: CASSIRGQNYGYTF. The CDR3, as DNA: TGTGCCAGTAGTATTCGTGGGCAGAACTATGGCTACACCTTC. The full variable domain, with the rest looked up from reference TRBV19 and TRBJ1-2, is DGGITQSPKYLFRKEGQNVTLSCEQNLNHDAMYWYRQDPGQGLRLIYYSQIVNDFQKGDIAEGYSVSREKKESFPLTVTSAQKNPTAFYLCASSIRGQNYGYTFGSGTRLTVV.

This rearrangement joins TRBV28 to TRBJ2-2; weak D call: TRBD2 (6 bases). The CDR3 is 16 residues long. Per the germline V gene, CDR1 is MDHEN and CDR2 is SYDVKM. Trimming shortened V by 6 bases and J by 0 bases, and 14 bases separated the two germline ends. The CDR3 here is CASSPGGGANTGELFF. The CDR3 DNA reads TGTGCCAGCAGCCCCGGCGGCGGGGCGAACACCGGGGAGCTGTTTTTT.

V usage is TRBV7-9 and J usage is TRBJ2-2, with 9 bases that match TRBD2. The CDR3 length is 16 residues. J lost 2 bases, V lost 4 bases, and 5 bases had no gene match. Per germline, CDR1 SEHNR and CDR2 FQNEAQ (reference sequence). CDR3 in DNA: TGTGCCAGCAGCTCTCGGACTAGCGTAAACACCGGGGAGCTGTTTTTT. Amino acids: CASSSRTSVNTGELFF.

The rearrangement links TRBV2 to TRBJ2-5, with TRBD2 identical over 7 bases. The CDR3 has 14 residues. Germline assignment: CDR1 SNHLY and CDR2 FYNNEI. V was pared by 7 bases and J by 1 base, with 6 bases of the junction left unmatched. The CDR3 spells CASTAGGVQETQYF. CDR3 DNA: TGTGCCAGCACCGCTGGGGGGGTCCAAGAGACCCAGTACTTC.

The chain recombines TRBV5-4 with TRBJ1-3, with a possible D match to TRBD1 (5 bases). The CDR3 has 15 residues. The germline V gene has CDR1 SGHNT and CDR2 YYREEE (reference sequence). V dropped 0 bases and J dropped 4 bases, with 11 bases sitting between them. The CDR3 loop reads CASSLARQGGNTIYF. The CDR3 bases are TGTGCCAGCAGCTTGGCCCGGCAGGGAGGAAACACCATATATTTT.

This clone came up once. Here the CDR3 reads CASSREGNSYNEQFF. DNA of the CDR3: TGCGCCAGCAGTAGGGAGGGGAACTCCTACAATGAGCAGTTCTTC. The V call is TRBV5-1, the J call TRBJ2-1; 7 positions match TRBD2. The V gene end was trimmed by 5 bases and the J gene end by 0 bases; junction bases not matched to a gene: 5. CDR1 and CDR2 from the germline V gene are SGHRS and YFSETQ. The CDR3 length is 15 residues. Supplemented by reference TRBV5-1 and TRBJ2-1, the full variable domain reads KAGVTQTPRYLIKTRGQQVTLSCSPISGHRSVSWYQQTPGQGLQFLFEYFSETQRNKGNFPGRFSGRQFSNSRSEMNVSTLELGDSALYLCASSREGNSYNEQFFGPGTRLTVL.

This clone was counted once. This may be a read error: a much more frequent sequence differs by one nucleotide. The same CDR3 can be traced to other DNA sequences in this sample. The chain recombines TRBV6-6 with TRBJ2-5; D unclear. The CDR3 totals 11 residues. CDR1 and CDR2 (germline): MNHNY, SVGAGI (reference sequence). V dropped 6 bases and J dropped 5 bases, with 7 bases sitting between them. The CDR3 loop reads CASSPGETQYF. The CDR3 DNA follows: TGTGCCAGCAGCCCCGGGGAGACCCAGTACTTC.

The CDR3 nucleotides read TGTGCCAGCAGCTTAACACTAGCGGTCTACAATGAGCAGTTCTTC. Amino acid sequence: CASSLTLAVYNEQFF. The chain carries TRBV7-3 and TRBJ2-1; 8 bases map to TRBD2. V gave up 0 bases and J gave up 3 bases; unmatched junction bases: 1. The CDR3 covers 15 residues. Per germline, CDR1 SGHTA and CDR2 FQGTGA.

The chain employs TRBV4-3 and TRBJ2-5, with D tentatively TRBD2 (7 bases). The V end was cut by 2 bases, the J end by 4 bases, with 23 bases between. The CDR3 loop spans 18 amino acids. Germline lookup yields CDR1 LGHNA and CDR2 YSLEER. In DNA, the CDR3 is TGCGCCAGCAGCCAACTGGGGGGGGCAGGGCTGGGTGGAGAGACCCAGTACTTC. Protein: CASSQLGGAGLGGETQYF.

In regard to this clone: This clone may be a read error of a much larger clone one base away. This chain uses TRBV2 with TRBJ1-1, with D unresolved. Germline values: CDR1 SNHLY, CDR2 FYNNEI. The CDR3 consists of 12 residues. V was pared by 3 bases and J by 1 base, with 3 bases between. Written as DNA, the CDR3 is TGTGCCAGCAGTGACCCGAACACTGAAGCTTTCTTT. Encoded protein: CASSDPNTEAFF.

This rearrangement joins TRBV5-1 to TRBJ2-7, with TRBD1 as a possible D gene (5 bases). This CDR3 spans 14 amino acids. Trimming took 4 bases from V and 4 from J, leaving 15 bases between them. The germline CDR1 and CDR2 sequences are SGHRS and YFSETQ. CDR3 DNA: TGCGCCAGCAGCGCCAGGCCAGGGAATTACGAGCAGTACTTC. This gives the protein CASSARPGNYEQYF. Variable domain in full (rest from reference TRBV5-1 and TRBJ2-7): KAGVTQTPRYLIKTRGQQVTLSCSPISGHRSVSWYQQTPGQGLQFLFEYFSETQRNKGNFPGRFSGRQFSNSRSEMNVSTLELGDSALYLCASSARPGNYEQYFGPGTRLTVT.

The chain carries TRBV5-4 and TRBJ1-1, with D hard to call. Trimming removed 4 bases from V and 0 bases from J, with 13 bases in between. This CDR3 has 15 residues. Germline V CDR1 and CDR2: SGHNT, YYREEE (reference sequence). Here the CDR3 reads CASSPTVNMNTEAFF. In nucleotides, the CDR3 is TGTGCCAGCAGCCCGACGGTAAACATGAACACTGAAGCTTTCTTT. The entire variable domain, with the rest obtained from reference TRBV5-4 and TRBJ1-1, is as follows: ETGVTQSPTHLIKTRGQQVTLRCSSQSGHNTVSWYQQALGQGPQFIFQYYREEENGRGNFPPRFSGLQFPNYSSELNVNALELDDSALYLCASSPTVNMNTEAFFGQGTRLTVV.

The chain is built from TRBV7-6 and TRBJ2-3; 8 bases map to TRBD2. The CDR3 length is 16 residues. Germline loops: CDR1 SGHVS, CDR2 FNYEAQ. The V gene end was trimmed by 3 bases and the J gene end by 0 bases; junction bases not matched to a gene: 5. The CDR3: CASSLGTSLSTDTQYF. The CDR3 bases are TGTGCCAGCAGCTTGGGGACTAGTCTGAGCACAGATACGCAGTATTTT.

The chain combines TRBV11-1 with TRBJ2-3, with a weak D call TRBD1 (6 bases). V was trimmed by 5 bases and J by 6 bases, leaving 12 bases between them. The CDR3 runs to 13 residues. Germline V lookup: CDR1 SGHAT, CDR2 FQDESV (reference sequence). DNA for the CDR3: TGTGCCAGCAGCCGCCAGGGGATTGATACGCAGTATTTT. Protein: CASSRQGIDTQYF.